The 18 T cell receptor beta chains given below trace back to one sample, sequenced in a study of T cell clusters in autoimmune cytopenias. TRB was amplified by touch-down multiplex PCR, primer pools A and B combined. TCRdb reprocessed the multiplex PCR reads; each CDR3 protein has one entry and no DNA is given. The sample table includes a few thousand distinct CDR3 sequences. TRB was amplified from roughly 270 ng of peripheral blood genomic DNA per sample. Sequencing input: peripheral blood. The receptor source for this set is a human donor with an autoimmune cytopenia or autoimmune hepatitis (not recorded which).

The J gene is TRBJ2-2, the V gene TRBV10-3. Germline assignment: CDR1 ENHRY and CDR2 SYGVKD. CDR3 size: 13 residues. CDR3 protein: CAISEGRPGELFF.

The CDR3 loop reads CASTMVAANIYGYTF. The chain employs TRBV19 and TRBJ1-2. The length of the CDR3 is 15 residues. Per germline, CDR1 LNHDA and CDR2 SQIVND (reference sequence).

The V gene is TRBV27, the J gene TRBJ2-5; TCRdb's D call of TRBD1 is untestable without DNA. The CDR3 contains 17 residues. Germline V gene sequence: CDR1 MNHEY, CDR2 SMNVEV (reference sequence). The chain's CDR3 is CASSLKVQGAFWETQYF.

The V call is TRBV7-2, the J call TRBJ1-4. The CDR3 extends over 14 amino acids. Germline lookup yields CDR1 SGHTA and CDR2 FQGNSA. CDR3 in amino acids: CASSLVWVDEKLFF.

V gene TRBV6-8 combines with J gene TRBJ1-2. Germline CDR1 reads MNHGY; CDR2 reads SAAAGT. The length of the CDR3 is 14 residues. CDR3 residues: CASSRYTSLEGYTF.

The rearrangement joins TRBV5-4 to TRBJ1-2; with no DNA, the TCRdb D assignment of TRBD1 cannot be verified. The CDR3 is made up of 15 amino acids. Germline V gene lookup returns CDR1 SGHNT and CDR2 YYREEE (reference sequence). The CDR3 is CASSLATDREDGYTF.

J is TRBJ2-4 and V is TRBV29-1; TCRdb's D call of TRBD1 is untestable without DNA. In germline, CDR1 is SQVTM, CDR2 ANQGSEA. The CDR3 consists of 14 residues. CDR3: CSVSQGGTKNIQYF.

The J gene is TRBJ1-4, the V gene TRBV5-6; TCRdb picks TRBD1, but there is no DNA to check that call. The length of the CDR3 is 15 residues. Germline CDR1 SGHDT, CDR2 YYEEEE. The CDR3 region is CASSSTGVTNEKLFF.

According to its frequency, this clonotype is medium-sized. The chain combines TRBV6-5 with TRBJ2-7; TCRdb's D call, TRBD1, is unchecked because there is no DNA. The germline V gene has CDR1 MNHEY and CDR2 SVGAGI. This CDR3 comprises 15 residues. CDR3 amino acids: CASRPTGTTTYEQYF.

The rearrangement links TRBV7-2 to TRBJ2-4; the TRBD1 assignment by TCRdb is unverifiable without DNA. CDR1 is SGHTA and CDR2 is FQGNSA in the germline V gene. There are 14 residues in the CDR3. The CDR3 loop is CASSLGGVGNIQYF.

V usage is TRBV6-8 and J usage is TRBJ2-7. This CDR3 has 13 residues. The germline CDR1 and CDR2 sequences are MNHGY and SAAAGT. The CDR3 reads CASSSASSYEQYF.

V and J are TRBV18 and TRBJ2-2; the D call of TRBD2 rests on TCRdb alone, since no DNA is present to check it. The germline V gene encodes CDR1 KGHSH and CDR2 LQKENI. This CDR3 is 17 amino acids long. This chain's CDR3 is CASSPNSGRAVTGELFF.

By frequency, this clonotype registers medium-sized. The chain employs TRBV19 and TRBJ2-2; TCRdb names TRBD2, which stays unverified in the absence of DNA. This CDR3 contains 18 residues. CDR1 is LNHDA, CDR2 SQIVND, per germline (reference sequence). CDR3 in amino acids: CASSLGSYSGRVSGELFF.

The chain recombines TRBV6-1 with TRBJ2-7; the TCRdb call, TRBD2, lacks DNA for checking. The CDR3 covers 16 residues. CDR1 and CDR2 from the germline V gene are MNHNS and SASEGT. CDR3 amino acids: CASSSPLLAGGKEQYF.

The rearrangement joins TRBV29-1 to TRBJ1-1. CDR1 and CDR2 (germline): SQVTM, ANQGSEA. The CDR3 totals 13 residues. The chain's CDR3 is CSVVRGMNTEAFF.

The chain carries TRBV6-5 and TRBJ2-1; TCRdb reports TRBD2, a call that lacks DNA to check it against. The CDR3 consists of 17 residues. The germline V gene encodes CDR1 MNHEY and CDR2 SVGAGI. The CDR3 sequence: CASRRLAGGRVDNEQFF.

The J gene is TRBJ1-2, the V gene TRBV6-2 or TRBV6-3; TCRdb selects TRBD1, and the lack of DNA leaves this call unchecked. This CDR3 comprises 14 residues. The V gene's germline CDR1 is MNHEY and CDR2 SVGEGT. The CDR3: CASSYTGAFYGYTF.

The chain joins TRBV12-3 or TRBV12-4 to TRBJ2-5. This CDR3 is built from 14 residues. The CDR3 protein is CASKTSARRETQYF.